This entry is about one T cell receptor (beta chain). This record belongs to a study of blood T cell repertoires in COVID-19. Turning to the study itself: The United States, Italy and Spain supplied acute and convalescent COVID-19 samples. In each case, the material was cDNA or gDNA derived from T cells, B-cell-depleted T cells, or PBMCs.

CDR3 length: 19 amino acids. V lost 4 bases to trimming and J lost 2 bases, with 25 bases between them. The germline CDR1 and CDR2 sequences are SGHKS and YYEKEE (reference sequence). Under the authors' procedure: Estimation of nucleated cell counts relied on the amplification of reference gene primers. Generated by immunoSEQ multiplex PCR, the TCRdb table keeps only in-frame clones and is missing some. The D gene and trimming were derived from the DNA, and the V and J assignments and clone size from that table. This sample has under 300,000 clones, with roughly four fifths found just once. V usage is TRBV5-5 and J usage is TRBJ2-1, with D possibly being TRBD2 (6 bases). Sample: peripheral blood. The receptor was derived from a man aged 25 to 40 who had recovered from COVID-19. The CDR3 spells CASSIIVVPGGSPYNEQFF. CDR3 bases: TGTGCCAGCAGCATCATTGTCGTCCCCGGAGGGAGCCCCTACAATGAGCAGTTCTTC.